Here is one T cell receptor beta chain with its context. The V segment lost 6 bases and the J segment 1 base; nucleotides outside the gene matches: 6. The germline V gene encodes CDR1 LNHDA and CDR2 SQIVND (reference sequence). The CDR3 is made up of 15 amino acids. This specimen belongs to a study of blood T cell repertoires in COVID-19. The overall study: Acute and convalescent COVID-19 samples came from the United States, Italy and Spain. Sample material is recorded as cDNA or gDNA derived from T cells, B-cell-depleted T cells, or PBMCs.

Some clones are missing from TCRdb's copy, which holds only in-frame ones; the method was immunoSEQ multiplex PCR. The table shows 200,000 to 250,000 clones, with roughly 86% occurring only once. This TCR was recovered from an elderly man with acute or convalescent COVID-19. The sample comprised peripheral blood. J is TRBJ2-1 and V is TRBV19; TRBD2 matches 7 bases. The CDR3, as DNA: TGTGCCAGTAGGGAGCGGGGTGGGTCCTACAATGAGCAGTTCTTC. As protein: CASRERGGSYNEQFF.